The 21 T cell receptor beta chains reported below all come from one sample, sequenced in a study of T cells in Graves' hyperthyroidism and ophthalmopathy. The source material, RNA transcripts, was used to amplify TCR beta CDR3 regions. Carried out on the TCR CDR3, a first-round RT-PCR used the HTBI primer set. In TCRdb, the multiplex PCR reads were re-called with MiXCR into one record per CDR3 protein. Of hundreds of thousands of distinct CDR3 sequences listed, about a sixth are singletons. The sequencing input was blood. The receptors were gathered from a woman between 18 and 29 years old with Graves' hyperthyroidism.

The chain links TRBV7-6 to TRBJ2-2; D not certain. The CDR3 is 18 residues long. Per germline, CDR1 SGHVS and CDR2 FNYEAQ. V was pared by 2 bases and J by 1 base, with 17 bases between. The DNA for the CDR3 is TGTGCCAGCAGCTTAACCCGCACCGGAAACTTGAACACCGGGGAGCTGTTTTTT. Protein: CASSLTRTGNLNTGELFF. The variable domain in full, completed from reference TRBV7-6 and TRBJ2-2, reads GAGVSQSPRYKVTKRGQDVALRCDPISGHVSLYWYRQALGQGPEFLTYFNYEAQQDKSGLPNDRFSAERPEGSISTLTIQRTEQRDSAMYRCASSLTRTGNLNTGELFFGEGSRLTVL.

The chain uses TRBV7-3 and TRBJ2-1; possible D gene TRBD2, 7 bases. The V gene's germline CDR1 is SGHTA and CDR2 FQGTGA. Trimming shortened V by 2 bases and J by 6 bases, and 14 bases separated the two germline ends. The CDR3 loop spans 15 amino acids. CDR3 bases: TGTGCCAGCAGCTTAGGGGGGGCGGGTGGCAATGAGCAGTTCTTC. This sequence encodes CASSLGGAGGNEQFF.

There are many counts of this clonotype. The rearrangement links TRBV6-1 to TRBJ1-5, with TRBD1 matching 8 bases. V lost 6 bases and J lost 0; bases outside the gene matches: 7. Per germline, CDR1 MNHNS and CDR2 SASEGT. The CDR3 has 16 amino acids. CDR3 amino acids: CASRTGGPGSNQPQHF. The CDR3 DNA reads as TGTGCCAGCAGAACAGGGGGGCCTGGTAGCAATCAGCCCCAGCATTTT.

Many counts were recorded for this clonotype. Here the CDR3 DNA reads TGTGCCATCGGGGGGGGGGCTGGAAATTCACCCCTCCACTTT. It is translated as CAIGGGAGNSPLHF. The V and J genes are TRBV10-3 and TRBJ1-6; a possible D gene is TRBD1 (6 bases). The CDR3 is 14 amino acids. The V end was cut by 8 bases, the J end by 7 bases, with 15 bases between. The V gene's germline CDR1 is ENHRY and CDR2 SYGVKD.

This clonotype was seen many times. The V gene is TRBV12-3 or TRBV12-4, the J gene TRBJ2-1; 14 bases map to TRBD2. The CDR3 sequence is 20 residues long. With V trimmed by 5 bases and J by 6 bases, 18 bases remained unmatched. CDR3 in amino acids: CASSTLGTSGSPLYFNEQFF. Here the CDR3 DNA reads TGTGCCAGCAGTACACTAGGGACTAGCGGGAGTCCCCTCTACTTCAATGAGCAGTTCTTC.

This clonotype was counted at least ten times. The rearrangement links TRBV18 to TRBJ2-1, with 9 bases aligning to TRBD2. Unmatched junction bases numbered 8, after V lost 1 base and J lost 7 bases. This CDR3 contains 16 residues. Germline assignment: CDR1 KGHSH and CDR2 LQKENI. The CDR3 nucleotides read TGTGCCAGCTCACCACTTTCTAGCGGGATCCGGAATGAGCAGTTCTTC. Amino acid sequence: CASSPLSSGIRNEQFF. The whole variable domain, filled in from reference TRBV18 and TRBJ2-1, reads NAGVMQNPRHLVRRRGQEARLRCSPMKGHSHVYWYRQLPEEGLKFMVYLQKENIIDESGMPKERFSAEFPKEGPSILRIQQVVRGDSAAYFCASSPLSSGIRNEQFFGPGTRLTVL.

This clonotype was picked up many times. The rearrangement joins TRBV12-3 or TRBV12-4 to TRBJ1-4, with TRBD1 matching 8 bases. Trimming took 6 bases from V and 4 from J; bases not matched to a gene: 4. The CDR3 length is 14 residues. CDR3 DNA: TGTGCCAGCAGGAAGGACAGGGATAATGAAAAACTGTTTTTT. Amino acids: CASRKDRDNEKLFF.

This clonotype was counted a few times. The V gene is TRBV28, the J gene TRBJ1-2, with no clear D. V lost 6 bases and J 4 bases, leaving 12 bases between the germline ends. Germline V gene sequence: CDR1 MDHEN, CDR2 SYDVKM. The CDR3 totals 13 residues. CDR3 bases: TGTGCCAGCAGCCGACCTGCGCCCTATGGCTACACCTTC. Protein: CASSRPAPYGYTF.

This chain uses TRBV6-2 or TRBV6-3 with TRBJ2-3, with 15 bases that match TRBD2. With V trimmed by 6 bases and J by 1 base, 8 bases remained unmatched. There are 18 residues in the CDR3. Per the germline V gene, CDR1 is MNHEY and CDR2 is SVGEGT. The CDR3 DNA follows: TGTGCCAGCAGCACCGGACTAGCGGGAGGGCGGCGCACAGATACGCAGTATTTT. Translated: CASSTGLAGGRRTDTQYF.

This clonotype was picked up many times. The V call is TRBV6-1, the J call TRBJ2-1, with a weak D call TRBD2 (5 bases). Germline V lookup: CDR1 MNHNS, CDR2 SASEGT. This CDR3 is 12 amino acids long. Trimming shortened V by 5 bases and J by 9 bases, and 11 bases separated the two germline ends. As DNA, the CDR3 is TGTGCCAGCAGTTGGGCCCGGGGTGAGCAGTTCTTC. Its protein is CASSWARGEQFF.

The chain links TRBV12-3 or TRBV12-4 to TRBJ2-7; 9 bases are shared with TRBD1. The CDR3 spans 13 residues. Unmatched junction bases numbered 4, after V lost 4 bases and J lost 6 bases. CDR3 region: CASSSGTGFEQYF. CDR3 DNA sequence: TGTGCCAGCAGTTCCGGGACAGGGTTCGAGCAGTACTTC.

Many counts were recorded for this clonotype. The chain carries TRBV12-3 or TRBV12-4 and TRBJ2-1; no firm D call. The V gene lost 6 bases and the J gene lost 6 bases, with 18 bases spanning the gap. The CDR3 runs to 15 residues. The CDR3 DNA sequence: TGTGCCAGCAGGGATTCGAGGAAAAGACCCAATGAGCAGTTCTTC. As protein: CASRDSRKRPNEQFF.

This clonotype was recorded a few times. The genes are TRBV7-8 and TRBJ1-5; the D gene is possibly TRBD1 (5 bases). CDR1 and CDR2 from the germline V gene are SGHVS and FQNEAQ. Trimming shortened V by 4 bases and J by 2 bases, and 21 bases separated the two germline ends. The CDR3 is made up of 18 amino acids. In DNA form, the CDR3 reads TGTGCCAGCAGCTCCCCCCCCTCGGGGCCCGGGGGCAATCAGCCCCAGCATTTT. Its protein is CASSSPPSGPGGNQPQHF.

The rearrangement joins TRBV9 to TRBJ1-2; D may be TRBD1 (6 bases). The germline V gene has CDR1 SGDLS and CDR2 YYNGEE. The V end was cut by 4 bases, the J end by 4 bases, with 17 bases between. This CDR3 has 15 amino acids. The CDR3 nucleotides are TGTGCCAGCAGCCCAGATTTGGACAGCTTCTATGGCTACACCTTC. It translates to CASSPDLDSFYGYTF.

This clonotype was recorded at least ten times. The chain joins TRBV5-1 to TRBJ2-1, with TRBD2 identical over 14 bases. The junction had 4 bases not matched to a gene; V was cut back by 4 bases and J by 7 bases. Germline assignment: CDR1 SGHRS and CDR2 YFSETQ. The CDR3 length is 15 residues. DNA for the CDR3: TGCGCCAGCAGCCAGGGACTAGCGGGAGAAAATGAGCAGTTCTTC. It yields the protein CASSQGLAGENEQFF.

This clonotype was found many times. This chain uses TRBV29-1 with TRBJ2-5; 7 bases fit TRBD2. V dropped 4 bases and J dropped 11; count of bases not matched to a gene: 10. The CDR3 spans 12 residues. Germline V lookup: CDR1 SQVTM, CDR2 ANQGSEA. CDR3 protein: CSVASGIGSQYF. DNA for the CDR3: TGCAGCGTTGCCAGCGGGATAGGGTCACAGTACTTC. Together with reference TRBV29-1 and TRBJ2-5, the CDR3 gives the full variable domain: SAVISQKPSRDICQRGTSLTIQCQVDSQVTMMFWYRQQPGQSLTLIATANQGSEATYESGFVIDKFPISRPNLTFSTLTVSNMSPEDSSIYLCSVASGIGSQYFGPGTRLLVL.

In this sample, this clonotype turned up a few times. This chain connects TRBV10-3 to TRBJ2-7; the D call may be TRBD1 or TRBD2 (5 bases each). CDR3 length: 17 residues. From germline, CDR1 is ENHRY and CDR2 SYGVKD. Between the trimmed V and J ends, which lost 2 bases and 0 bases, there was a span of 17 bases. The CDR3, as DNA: TGTGCCATCAGTGAGAGCAGGGCGACCGGACTCTCCTACGAGCAGTACTTC. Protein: CAISESRATGLSYEQYF.

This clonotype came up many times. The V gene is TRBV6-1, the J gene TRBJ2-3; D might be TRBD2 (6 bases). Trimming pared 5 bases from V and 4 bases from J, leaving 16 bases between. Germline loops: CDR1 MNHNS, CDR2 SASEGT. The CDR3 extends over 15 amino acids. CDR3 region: CASSLRDWEADTQYF. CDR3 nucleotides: TGTGCCAGCAGTCTCCGGGACTGGGAAGCAGATACGCAGTATTTT.

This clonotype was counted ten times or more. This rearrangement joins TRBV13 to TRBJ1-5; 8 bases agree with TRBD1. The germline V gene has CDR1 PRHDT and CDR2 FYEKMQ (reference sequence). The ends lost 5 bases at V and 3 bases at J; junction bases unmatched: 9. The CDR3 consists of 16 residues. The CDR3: CASSEGTGASNQPQHF. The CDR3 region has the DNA TGTGCCAGCAGCGAGGGGACAGGCGCTTCCAATCAGCCCCAGCATTTT.

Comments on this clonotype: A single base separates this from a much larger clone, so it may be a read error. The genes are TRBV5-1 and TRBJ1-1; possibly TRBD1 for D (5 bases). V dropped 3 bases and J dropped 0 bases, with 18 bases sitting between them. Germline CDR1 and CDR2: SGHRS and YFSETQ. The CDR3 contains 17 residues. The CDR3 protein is CASSWAGRGRMNTEAFF. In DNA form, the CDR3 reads TGCGCCAGCAGCTGGGCAGGGCGAGGAAGGATGAACACTGAAGCTTTCTTT. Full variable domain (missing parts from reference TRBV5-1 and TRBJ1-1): KAGVTQTPRYLIKTRGQQVTLSCSPISGHRSVSWYQQTPGQGLQFLFEYFSETQRNKGNFPGRFSGRQFSNSRSEMNVSTLELGDSALYLCASSWAGRGRMNTEAFFGQGTRLTVV.

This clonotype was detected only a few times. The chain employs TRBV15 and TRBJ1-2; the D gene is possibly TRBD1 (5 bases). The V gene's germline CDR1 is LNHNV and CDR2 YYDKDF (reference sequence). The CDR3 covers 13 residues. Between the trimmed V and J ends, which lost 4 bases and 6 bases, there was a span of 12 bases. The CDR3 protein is CATSTRVGDGYTF. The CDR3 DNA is TGTGCCACCAGCACTAGAGTGGGGGATGGCTACACCTTC.